The rows below give T cell receptor beta chains drawn from one sample of a study of graft-versus-host responses after intestinal transplantation. Using immunoSEQ multiplex PCR, the repertoire was profiled, and TCRdb retains in-frame clones only, with some absent. The data contain some 86,000 clones, 91% of them seen just once; the ten biggest clones take up about 0.1%. Their recognized antigens are unknown. The sequences come from unstimulated CD4+ T cells sorted from spleen or lymph node cells, collected before intestinal transplant. These receptors all come from a human donor who received an intestinal transplant. CDR3s leave out the opening cysteine and the closing phenylalanine or tryptophan.

.,TRBV29-1,SVDVGGYEQY
TRBJ2-3,TRBV5-4,ASSLGLTSGGASTDTQY
TRBJ2-3,TRBV5-1,ASSLDSPRDTQY
TRBJ2-7,TRBV7-9,ASSSPSGGTPYEQY
TRBJ2-3,TRBV9,ASSLMTGSTDTQY
TRBJ1-6,TRBV6-6,ASSYSVARHDSPLH
TRBJ2-5,TRBV19,ASSKTWDTQETQY
TRBJ2-5,TRBV10-3,AISGTGQETQY
TRBJ1-3,TRBV11-2,ASSQGGNTIY
TRBJ2-1,TRBV11-3,ASSPRTGITYNEQF
TRBJ2-1,TRBV29-1,SVVWDRAYNEQF
TRBJ2-3,TRBV5-1,ASSLGLAGLPSRADTQY
TRBJ1-1,TRBV21-1,ASSKRGGDTEAF
TRBJ2-3,TRBV10-3,AISESGLTSTDTQY
TRBJ1-2,TRBV4-3,ASSQERGYGYT
TRBJ2-3,TRBV7-2,ASSSSTDTQY
TRBJ2-2,TRBV27,ASAGRTNTGELF
TRBJ2-3,TRBV2,AGGIAGGLRDTQY
TRBJ2-5,TRBV11-3,ASSFPRGGRRETQY